This T cell receptor (beta chain) was recorded in a study of blood T cells in healthy people across ages. A sample-barcoded 5' primer and a J-beta primer mix were used in a second PCR of about 6 to 11 cycles. TCRdb processed the 5' RACE reads anew with MiXCR; each CDR3 protein has one entry. This table has some 730,000 distinct CDR3 sequences, about 20% appearing once. With 0 bases removed from V and 5 bases from J, the gap between germline ends came to 10 bases. The CDR3 totals 15 residues. Germline lookup yields CDR1 MNHNY and CDR2 SVGAGI (reference sequence). This clonotype was found a few times. V and J are TRBV6-6 and TRBJ1-4; D is undetermined. The receptor's source is a man aged 65-85 years in good health. Material for sequencing was blood. The CDR3, as DNA: TGTGCCAGCAGTTACTCCGGGAGGCGGAATGAAAAACTGTTTTTT. Residues: CASSYSGRRNEKLFF.